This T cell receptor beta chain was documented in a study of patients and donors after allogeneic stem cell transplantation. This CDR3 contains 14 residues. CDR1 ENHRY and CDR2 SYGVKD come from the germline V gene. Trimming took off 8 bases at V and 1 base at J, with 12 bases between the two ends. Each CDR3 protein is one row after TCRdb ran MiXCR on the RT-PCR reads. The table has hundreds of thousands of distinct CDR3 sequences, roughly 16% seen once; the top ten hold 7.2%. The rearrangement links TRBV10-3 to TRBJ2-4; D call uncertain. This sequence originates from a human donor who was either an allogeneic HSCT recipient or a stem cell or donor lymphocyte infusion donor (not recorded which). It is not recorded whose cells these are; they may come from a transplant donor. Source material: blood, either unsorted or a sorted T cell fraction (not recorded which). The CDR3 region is CAISSGLAKNIQYF. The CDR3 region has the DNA TGTGCCATCTCGTCCGGGTTGGCCAAAAACATTCAGTACTTC.